The 7 T cell receptor beta chains presented below share a single source sample, sequenced in a study of Ad26.COV2.S vaccination and SARS-CoV-2 variants. Repertoires were generated with immunoSEQ multiplex PCR, while TCRdb's copy carries only in-frame clones and drops some. Of fewer than 900,000 clones in the sample, 80% to 90% are singletons; the top ten hold approximately 1.5%. This sample's treatment: about 20 received Ad26.COV2.S at low or high dose, single or two shots; 5 received placebo; per-sample allocation not given. After the first vaccine or placebo injection, samples were drawn on day 63. The sequences come from peripheral blood, collected in a trial of Ad26.COV2.S vaccine versus placebo. The receptors here all came from a person between 18 and 65 years old who received the Ad26.COV2.S COVID-19 vaccine or a placebo.

CDR3 sequence (DNA): TGTGCCAGCAGCTTGACTAGCGGCCCCCAAGAGACCCAGTACTTC. Encoded protein: CASSLTSGPQETQYF. The V gene is TRBV18, the J gene TRBJ2-5, with 9 bases matching TRBD2. The trim removed 8 bases at V and 1 base at J, leaving 8 bases unmatched. The CDR3 spans 15 residues. Germline V CDR1 and CDR2: KGHSH, LQKENI.

V is TRBV5-1 and J is TRBJ2-1; 9 bases are shared with TRBD1. From germline, CDR1 is SGHRS and CDR2 YFSETQ. V shed 6 bases, J shed 4 bases, and the junction held 8 bases outside the gene matches. The CDR3 runs to 15 residues. Here the CDR3 DNA reads TGCGCCAGCACCTCGGGACAGGGTGCATACAATGAGCAGTTCTTC. Amino acid sequence: CASTSGQGAYNEQFF. Combining the CDR3 with reference TRBV5-1 and TRBJ2-1 gives the whole variable domain KAGVTQTPRYLIKTRGQQVTLSCSPISGHRSVSWYQQTPGQGLQFLFEYFSETQRNKGNFPGRFSGRQFSNSRSEMNVSTLELGDSALYLCASTSGQGAYNEQFFGPGTRLTVL.

V gene TRBV12-2 combines with J gene TRBJ2-2; the D segment call TRBD1 is taken from the table without a DNA check. TRBV12-2 is a pseudogene locus. The CDR3 runs 17 residues. This CDR3 reads CASRRTGDSANAGELFF. Written as DNA, the CDR3 is TGTGCAAGTCGCCGGACAGGGGATTCCGCCAACGCCGGGGAGCTGTTTTTT.

V and J are TRBV4-1 and TRBJ1-2; D ambiguous. The V end was cut by 0 bases, the J end by 0 bases, with 8 bases between. CDR3 length: 15 residues. Germline CDR1 MGHRA, CDR2 YSYEKL. Here the CDR3 DNA reads TGCGCCAGCAGCCAAGATGGCAGTCCTAACTATGGCTACACCTTC. Its translation is CASSQDGSPNYGYTF.

This chain uses TRBV10-3 with TRBJ1-3; D gene uncertain. Trimming left V 2 bases short and J 0 bases short, with 8 bases between. Germline V gene data show CDR1 as ENHRY and CDR2 as SYGVKD. The CDR3 has 15 residues. CDR3 region: CAISEVADSGNTIYF. CDR3 bases: TGTGCCATCAGTGAGGTGGCAGACTCTGGAAACACCATATATTTT.

The rearrangement uses TRBV6-6 and TRBJ2-1; 7 bases match TRBD2. Looked up from germline, CDR1 is MNHNY and CDR2 is SVGAGI (reference sequence). V trimming: 3 bases; J trimming: 9 bases; junction bases outside the gene matches: 8. The CDR3 is made up of 14 amino acids. CDR3 in amino acids: CASSYGVGGSEQFF. CDR3 DNA sequence: TGTGCCAGCAGTTATGGAGTGGGAGGGAGTGAGCAGTTCTTC.

The rearrangement uses TRBV3-1 (or the pseudogene TRBV3-2) and TRBJ1-1; no clear D gene. The CDR3 is made up of 15 amino acids. V lost 0 bases and J lost 1, with 9 bases in between. CDR1 LGHDT and CDR2 YNNKEL come from the germline V gene (reference sequence). The CDR3 here is CASSQEIAANTEAFF. The CDR3 DNA sequence: TGTGCCAGCAGCCAAGAAATTGCCGCGAACACTGAAGCTTTCTTT.